Presented here are 29 T cell receptor beta chains from one specimen sequenced in a study of blood T cell repertoires in COVID-19. The table came from immunoSEQ multiplex PCR; TCRdb's copy has only in-frame clones and leaves some out. Among more than 250,000 clones listed, 86% were seen once. The sequenced material came from peripheral blood. These receptors were obtained from a woman younger than 45 who had recovered from COVID-19.

The genes are TRBV10-3 and TRBJ2-7; D possibly corresponds to TRBD1 (5 bases). This CDR3 is 13 amino acids long. Germline CDR1 and CDR2: ENHRY and SYGVKD. V was trimmed by 10 bases and J by 2 bases, leaving 15 bases between them. In nucleotides, the CDR3 is TGTGCCACCTCCTCAGGGCAACCCTACGAGCAGTACTTC. As protein: CATSSGQPYEQYF.

The V call is TRBV7-2, the J call TRBJ1-4, with a weak D call TRBD1 (5 bases). This CDR3 contains 13 residues. V lost 3 bases to trimming and J lost 8 bases, with 10 bases between them. Germline V gene data show CDR1 as SGHTA and CDR2 as FQGNSA. The CDR3 is CASSFGREEKLFF. The DNA for the CDR3 is TGTGCCAGCAGCTTCGGCAGGGAAGAAAAACTGTTTTTT.

The rearrangement uses TRBV23-1 and TRBJ2-2; 7 bases are a match to TRBD1. TRBV23-1 is an ORF for which the function is uncertain. J was trimmed by 4 bases and V by 8 bases; bases with no gene match: 10. The CDR3 spans 15 residues. The CDR3 is CASRTEGDSTGELFF. The DNA of the CDR3 is TGCGCCAGCCGAACCGAAGGGGACAGCACCGGGGAGCTGTTTTTT.

The rearrangement links TRBV24-1 to TRBJ2-7, with no clear D. This CDR3 has 13 amino acids. The germline V gene encodes CDR1 KGHDR and CDR2 SFDVKD. V was shortened by 3 bases and J by 2 bases, with 7 bases between the two germline ends. The CDR3 region has the DNA TGTGCCACCAGTGATGCAGGAACCTACGAGCAGTACTTC. The encoded protein is CATSDAGTYEQYF.

The J gene is TRBJ2-7, the V gene TRBV28, with 13 nucleotides matching TRBD2. CDR1 MDHEN and CDR2 SYDVKM come from the germline V gene. This CDR3 is 19 amino acids long. The V gene end was trimmed by 2 bases and the J gene end by 1 base; junction bases not matched to a gene: 11. CDR3 sequence (DNA): TGTGCCAGCAGTTTAAGGGGGACTAGCGGGAAGGGCCGATCCTACGAGCAGTACTTC. It specifies CASSLRGTSGKGRSYEQYF.

There are a few counts of this clone. The genes are TRBV28 and TRBJ1-6, with no clear D. The V gene lost 6 bases and the J gene lost 6 bases, with 15 bases spanning the gap. The CDR3 is 15 residues long. Per the germline V gene, CDR1 is MDHEN and CDR2 is SYDVKM. CDR3 residues: CASRVQSRFNSPLHF. DNA for the CDR3: TGTGCCAGCAGGGTCCAGTCGAGGTTTAATTCACCCCTCCACTTT.

The CDR3 nucleotides are TGTGCCAGCATGGCCAGCGGAAGGTCCACCGGGGAGCTGTTTTTT. Translating it yields CASMASGRSTGELFF. The chain links TRBV25-1 to TRBJ2-2; the D gene is possibly TRBD2 (5 bases). The germline V gene has CDR1 MGHDK and CDR2 SYGVNS. V was trimmed by 7 bases and J by 4 bases, leaving 16 bases between them. The CDR3 length is 15 residues.

The rearrangement uses TRBV5-1 and TRBJ2-1, with D possibly matching TRBD2 (5 bases). Looked up from germline, CDR1 is SGHRS and CDR2 is YFSETQ. Trimming shortened V by 0 bases and J by 5 bases, and 9 bases separated the two germline ends. This CDR3 contains 14 residues. The CDR3 spells CASSLGSSDNEQFF. CDR3 sequence (DNA): TGCGCCAGCAGCTTGGGAAGTAGCGACAATGAGCAGTTCTTC.

Comments on this clone: An end of the junction differs from the germline gene, which may be a read error. The V gene is TRBV2, the J gene TRBJ2-2; 10 bases agree with TRBD2. CDR1 is SNHLY, CDR2 FYNNEI, per germline. This CDR3 spans 15 amino acids. CDR3 amino acids: CASSATSGNPGELFF. The DNA for the CDR3 is TGTGCCAGCAGTGCCACTAGCGGGAACCCCGGGGAGCTGTTTTTT.

V is TRBV5-6 and J is TRBJ2-3; TRBD1 matches 7 bases. Germline assignment: CDR1 SGHDT and CDR2 YYEEEE. There are 15 residues in the CDR3. Losses at the gene ends were 0 bases for V and 2 bases for J; bases not matched to a gene: 3. CDR3 residues: CASSLGGQVTDTQYF. For the CDR3, the DNA is TGTGCCAGCAGCTTGGGAGGACAGGTCACAGATACGCAGTATTTT.

The chain combines TRBV2 with TRBJ1-2; 9 nucleotides align to TRBD1. Germline assignment: CDR1 SNHLY and CDR2 FYNNEI. The CDR3 spans 14 residues. The ends lost 5 bases at V and 6 bases at J; junction bases unmatched: 7. The CDR3 nucleotides read TGTGCCAGCAGTATCTACAGGGGGCGGGATGGCTACACCTTC. It translates to CASSIYRGRDGYTF. Together with reference TRBV2 and TRBJ1-2, the CDR3 gives the full variable domain: EPEVTQTPSHQVTQMGQEVILRCVPISNHLYFYWYRQILGQKVEFLVSFYNNEISEKSEIFDDQFSVERPDGSNFTLKIRSTKLEDSAMYFCASSIYRGRDGYTFGSGTRLTVV.

This clone has a handful of counts. The V call is TRBV2, the J call TRBJ2-7, with D unresolved. Germline loops: CDR1 SNHLY, CDR2 FYNNEI. V dropped 6 bases and J dropped 7 bases, with 19 bases sitting between them. The CDR3 is 14 amino acids. Here the CDR3 reads CASRTSAPTGEQYF. The CDR3 DNA reads TGTGCCAGCAGAACCTCGGCCCCGACTGGGGAGCAGTACTTC.

The rearrangement uses TRBV7-9 and TRBJ2-5, with 8 bases identical to TRBD2. The CDR3 is 16 residues long. Trimming at V came to 4 bases and at J to 5 bases, leaving 12 bases not matched to a gene. CDR1 and CDR2 from the germline V gene are SEHNR and FQNEAQ (reference sequence). CDR3 residues: CASSSPLAASGETQYF. CDR3 in DNA: TGTGCCAGCAGCTCACCACTAGCGGCGTCAGGGGAGACCCAGTACTTC.

The chain uses TRBV18 and TRBJ1-2; 8 bases align to TRBD1. Per the germline V gene, CDR1 is KGHSH and CDR2 is LQKENI. The CDR3 has 13 residues. The trim removed 5 bases at V and 3 bases at J, leaving 2 bases unmatched. The CDR3 spells CASSSTGDYGYTF. CDR3 DNA sequence: TGTGCCAGCTCATCGACAGGGGACTATGGCTACACCTTC.

V gene TRBV29-1 combines with J gene TRBJ1-1; D gene unclear. The CDR3 totals 13 residues. V was pared by 6 bases and J by 2 bases, with 13 bases between. The germline gives CDR1 SQVTM, CDR2 ANQGSEA. The CDR3: CSVPSADNTEAFF. The CDR3 coding sequence is TGCAGCGTCCCCTCGGCGGATAACACTGAAGCTTTCTTT.

The genes are TRBV29-1 and TRBJ2-1; TRBD2 is a possible D gene (7 bases). The ends were cut back, 5 bases at V and 4 bases at J, with 15 bases in the middle. The CDR3 consists of 14 residues. Looked up from germline, CDR1 is SQVTM and CDR2 is ANQGSEA. CDR3 coding DNA: TGCAGCGTTAAGGGGGGGGCAGAATACAATGAGCAGTTCTTC. This encodes CSVKGGAEYNEQFF.

This clone appeared once. The gene calls are TRBV11-2 and TRBJ2-5, with a tentative D call TRBD1 (6 bases). Per germline, CDR1 SGHAT and CDR2 FQNNGV. V was shortened by 1 base and J by 7 bases, with 10 bases between the two germline ends. The CDR3 contains 13 residues. The DNA for the CDR3 is TGTGCCAGCAGCTTAGCAGGGGACGGGACCCAGTACTTC. This codes for CASSLAGDGTQYF.

The V gene is TRBV19, the J gene TRBJ2-7, with 8 positions matching TRBD1. The CDR3 spans 14 residues. J lost 6 bases, V lost 5 bases, and 9 bases had no gene match. Germline V lookup: CDR1 LNHDA, CDR2 SQIVND (reference sequence). The CDR3 nucleotides are TGTGCCAGTAGTCTTGGACAGGGAGGTAGCGAGCAGTACTTC. It is translated as CASSLGQGGSEQYF.

The genes are TRBV7-2 and TRBJ1-1; possibly TRBD1 for D (6 bases). Trimming stripped 0 bases from V and 0 bases from J, with 8 bases between. The CDR3 runs to 15 residues. Germline V gene lookup returns CDR1 SGHTA and CDR2 FQGNSA. The CDR3 coding sequence is TGTGCCAGCAGCTTAGCGGCAGGGGTGAACACTGAAGCTTTCTTT. Amino acid sequence: CASSLAAGVNTEAFF.

The V gene is TRBV7-3, the J gene TRBJ2-1, with 8 nucleotides matching TRBD1. The germline gives CDR1 SGHTA, CDR2 FQGTGA. This CDR3 region has 15 residues. After removal of 3 bases from V and 5 bases from J, the junction contained 6 bases not matched to a gene. The CDR3 DNA is TGTGCCAGCAGCTTTTCCGGGACAGGACACAATGAGCAGTTCTTC. Translated: CASSFSGTGHNEQFF.

This chain uses TRBV7-2 with TRBJ2-7; 9 bases match TRBD2. CDR1 is SGHTA, CDR2 FQGNSA, per germline. Trimming at V came to 2 bases and at J to 2 bases, leaving 10 bases not matched to a gene. This CDR3 region has 17 residues. CDR3 sequence (DNA): TGTGCCAGCAGCTTATTGGTAGCGGGAGATTGGGCCTACGAGCAGTACTTC. This sequence encodes CASSLLVAGDWAYEQYF. Complete variable domain (other parts from reference TRBV7-2 and TRBJ2-7): GAGVSQSPSNKVTEKGKDVELRCDPISGHTALYWYRQSLGQGLEFLIYFQGNSAPDKSGLPSDRFSAERTGGSVSTLTIQRTQQEDSAVYLCASSLLVAGDWAYEQYFGPGTRLTVT.

V usage is TRBV11-2 and J usage is TRBJ1-1; possible D gene TRBD1, 6 bases. The germline V gene has CDR1 SGHAT and CDR2 FQNNGV. CDR3 size: 13 residues. V was pared by 6 bases and J by 3 bases, with 11 bases between. Here the CDR3 reads CASSEQGYTEAFF. The DNA of the CDR3 is TGTGCCAGCAGTGAACAGGGCTACACTGAAGCTTTCTTT.

V gene TRBV7-2 combines with J gene TRBJ2-1; the D gene is possibly TRBD1 (5 bases). The CDR3 has 15 residues. Germline V gene lookup returns CDR1 SGHTA and CDR2 FQGNSA. Trimming left V 1 base short and J 4 bases short, with 11 bases between. The CDR3 protein is CASSLGLGAYNEQFF. In DNA, the CDR3 is TGTGCCAGCAGCTTAGGTTTAGGGGCGTACAATGAGCAGTTCTTC.

This sequence joins TRBV13 and TRBJ1-4, with TRBD1 as a possible D gene (6 bases). V was clipped by 1 base and J by 5 bases, with 11 bases between them. Germline CDR1 and CDR2: PRHDT and FYEKMQ (reference sequence). CDR3 length: 15 amino acids. The CDR3 reads CASSLVQGRNEKLFF. CDR3 DNA: TGTGCCAGCAGCTTAGTTCAGGGGCGGAATGAAAAACTGTTTTTT.

V and J are TRBV6-5 and TRBJ1-1; D is perhaps TRBD1 (6 bases). Germline CDR1 reads MNHEY; CDR2 reads SVGAGI. V was shortened by 4 bases and J by 2 bases, with 11 bases between the two germline ends. The CDR3 is 14 residues long. CDR3 protein: CASSWTESNTEAFF. CDR3 coding DNA: TGTGCCAGCAGTTGGACAGAGTCCAACACTGAAGCTTTCTTT.

Only one count was recorded for this clone. This rearrangement joins TRBV4-1 to TRBJ2-2; D is undetermined. Germline V gene lookup returns CDR1 MGHRA and CDR2 YSYEKL. This CDR3 region has 13 residues. V was shortened by 3 bases and J by 0 bases, with 2 bases between the two germline ends. The DNA for the CDR3 is TGCGCCAGCAGCCACTCGAACACCGGGGAGCTGTTTTTT. It codes for CASSHSNTGELFF.

This clone appeared a single time. One junction end does not reproduce the germline sequence, and a read error may be involved. The chain uses TRBV24-1 and TRBJ1-5, with D possibly being TRBD1 (5 bases). Germline V gene lookup returns CDR1 KGHDR and CDR2 SFDVKD. CDR3 length: 16 amino acids. CDR3 DNA: TGTGCCACCGGTGATGGTGGACACGCTATTAATCAGCCCCAGCATTTT. It yields the protein CATGDGGHAINQPQHF.

The count of this clone is one. For the CDR3, the DNA is TGTGCCAGCTCACCAAGGACTAGACCCAAAAACATTCAGTACTTC. Residues: CASSPRTRPKNIQYF. This chain joins TRBV18 and TRBJ2-4; 7 bases align to TRBD2. Germline values: CDR1 KGHSH, CDR2 LQKENI. The CDR3 runs to 15 residues. Unmatched junction bases numbered 3, after V lost 2 bases and J lost 2 bases.

CDR3 bases: TGTGCCAGTAAGATACAGGTCTCGAACACTGAAGCTTTCTTT. It encodes CASKIQVSNTEAFF. The V gene is TRBV19, the J gene TRBJ1-1; D may be TRBD1 (5 bases). From germline, CDR1 is LNHDA and CDR2 SQIVND (reference sequence). V was pared by 7 bases and J by 1 base, with 13 bases between. This CDR3 has 14 residues.